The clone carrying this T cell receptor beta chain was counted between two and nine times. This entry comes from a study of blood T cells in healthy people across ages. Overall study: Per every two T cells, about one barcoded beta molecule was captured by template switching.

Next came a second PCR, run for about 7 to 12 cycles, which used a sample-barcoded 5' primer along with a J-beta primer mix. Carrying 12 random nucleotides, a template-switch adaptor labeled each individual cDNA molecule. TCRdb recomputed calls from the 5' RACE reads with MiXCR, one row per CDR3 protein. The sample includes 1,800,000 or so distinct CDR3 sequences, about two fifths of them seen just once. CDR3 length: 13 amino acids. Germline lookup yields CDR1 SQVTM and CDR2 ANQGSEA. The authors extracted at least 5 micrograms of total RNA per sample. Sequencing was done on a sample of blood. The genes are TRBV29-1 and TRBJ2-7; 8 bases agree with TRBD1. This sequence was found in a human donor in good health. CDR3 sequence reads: CGAQTGVAYEQYF. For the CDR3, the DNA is TGCGGCGCCCAGACAGGGGTAGCCTACGAGCAGTACTTC.